The clone carrying this T cell receptor beta chain was detected only a few times. Its antigen is undetermined. Primers included in the PCR were 60 Vbeta and 13 Jbeta primers. Clones were read by immunoSEQ multiplex PCR, and TCRdb kept only the in-frame ones, dropping some. The profile shows some 89,000 clones, 78% of them singletons. The data stem from a study of cytomegalovirus exposure and HLA in healthy donors. Study conclusions and caveats: Per a later analysis, HLA-associated TCR beta chains showed more clonal expansion than other, equally common TCR beta chains.

The specimen sequenced was PBMCs. The receptor was derived from a woman aged 40-49 years in good health and CMV-seropositive.

The CDR3 protein is CASSYDGRAYEQYF. The CDR3, as DNA: TGTGCCAGCAGTTATGACGGGAGGGCCTACGAGCAGTACTTC. This chain connects TRBV6-5 to TRBJ2-7; 8 bases agree with TRBD2. This CDR3 region has 14 residues. Looked up from germline, CDR1 is MNHEY and CDR2 is SVGAGI. V was pared by 3 bases and J by 2 bases, with 3 bases of the junction left unmatched.